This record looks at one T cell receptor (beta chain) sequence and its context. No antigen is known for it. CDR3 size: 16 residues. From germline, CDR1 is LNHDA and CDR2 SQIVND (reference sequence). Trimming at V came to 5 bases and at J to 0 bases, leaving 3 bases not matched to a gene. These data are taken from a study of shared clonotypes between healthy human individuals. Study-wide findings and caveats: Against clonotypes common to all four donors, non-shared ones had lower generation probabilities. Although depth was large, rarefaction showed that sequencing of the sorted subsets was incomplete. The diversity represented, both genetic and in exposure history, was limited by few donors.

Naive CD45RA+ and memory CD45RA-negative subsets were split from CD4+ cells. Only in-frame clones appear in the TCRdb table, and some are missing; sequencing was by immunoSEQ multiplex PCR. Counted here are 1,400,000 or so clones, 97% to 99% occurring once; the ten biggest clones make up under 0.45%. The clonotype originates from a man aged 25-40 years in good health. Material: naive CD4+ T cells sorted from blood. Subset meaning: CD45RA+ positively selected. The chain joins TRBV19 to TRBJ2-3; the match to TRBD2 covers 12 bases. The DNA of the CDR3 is TGTGCCAGTAGTGCCGGACTAGCGGGGAGCACAGATACGCAGTATTTT. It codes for CASSAGLAGSTDTQYF.